The following is a TCR beta chain sequence with its context. Its antigen is currently unknown. The junction differs from germline at one of its ends, possibly a read error. The data are from a study of T-cell reconstitution after alpha-beta-depleted transplantation in children. Whole-study findings and limits: Reported findings indicate that, about two months after transplant, alpha-beta T cells came from several hundred expanded clones, which were derived from non-depleted graft cells. At day 60, the high TCRbeta diversity found in some patients originated from recipient T cells and thymic progenitors that had survived. T-cell counts and diversity at one year following transplant were attributed mainly to newly produced T cells.

TCRbeta library construction was performed incorporating unique molecular identifiers. MiXCR, run by TCRdb on the PCR reads, gives a single entry per CDR3 protein. The table includes around 580,000 distinct CDR3 sequences, 20% to 25% detected once. The CDR3 loop spans 11 amino acids. Germline V lookup: CDR1 SGHAT, CDR2 FQNNGV. J is TRBJ2-7 and V is TRBV11-2, with a weak D call TRBD2 (6 bases). This specimen consisted of PBMCs, mostly from graft donor cells, obtained 360 days after TCRalphabeta/CD19-depleted stem cell transplant. This receptor was identified in a boy less than two years old who had a stem cell transplant for acute myeloid leukemia, so the T cells may come from the graft donor. CDR3 loop: CASSFGGASRF. The DNA of the CDR3 is TGTGCCAGCAGCTTTGGAGGGGCTTCCCGCTTC.